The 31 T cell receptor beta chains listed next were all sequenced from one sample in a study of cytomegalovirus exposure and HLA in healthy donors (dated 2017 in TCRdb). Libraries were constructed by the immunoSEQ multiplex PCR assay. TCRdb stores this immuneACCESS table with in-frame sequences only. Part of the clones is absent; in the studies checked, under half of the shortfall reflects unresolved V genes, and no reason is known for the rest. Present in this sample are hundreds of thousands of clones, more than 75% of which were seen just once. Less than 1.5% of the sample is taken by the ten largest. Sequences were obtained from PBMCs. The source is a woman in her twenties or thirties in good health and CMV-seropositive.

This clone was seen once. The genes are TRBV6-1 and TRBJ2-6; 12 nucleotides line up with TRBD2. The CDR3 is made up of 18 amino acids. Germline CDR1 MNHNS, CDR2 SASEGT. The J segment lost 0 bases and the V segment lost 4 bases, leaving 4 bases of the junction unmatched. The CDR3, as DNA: TGTGCCAGCAGTGCCGGACTAGCGGGGTTCTCTGGGGCCAACGTCCTGACTTTC. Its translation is CASSAGLAGFSGANVLTF.

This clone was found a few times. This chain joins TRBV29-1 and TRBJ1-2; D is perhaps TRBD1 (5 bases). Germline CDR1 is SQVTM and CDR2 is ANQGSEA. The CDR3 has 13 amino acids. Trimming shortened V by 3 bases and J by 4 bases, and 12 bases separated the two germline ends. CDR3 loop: CSVDGQGSYGYTF. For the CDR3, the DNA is TGCAGCGTTGATGGGCAGGGCTCCTATGGCTACACCTTC.

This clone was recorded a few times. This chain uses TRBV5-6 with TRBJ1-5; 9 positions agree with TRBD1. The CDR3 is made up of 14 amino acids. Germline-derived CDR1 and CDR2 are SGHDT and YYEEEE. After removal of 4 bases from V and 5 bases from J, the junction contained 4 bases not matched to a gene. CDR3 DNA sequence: TGTGCCAGCAGCCCCGACAGGGGGGATCAGCCCCAGCATTTT. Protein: CASSPDRGDQPQHF.

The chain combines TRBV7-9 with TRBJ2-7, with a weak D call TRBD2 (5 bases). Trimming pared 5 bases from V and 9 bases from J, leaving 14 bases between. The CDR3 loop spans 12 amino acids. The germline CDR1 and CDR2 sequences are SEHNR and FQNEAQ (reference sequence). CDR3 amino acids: CASSQYEGGQYF. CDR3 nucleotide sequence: TGTGCCAGCAGCCAGTACGAGGGCGGGCAGTACTTC.

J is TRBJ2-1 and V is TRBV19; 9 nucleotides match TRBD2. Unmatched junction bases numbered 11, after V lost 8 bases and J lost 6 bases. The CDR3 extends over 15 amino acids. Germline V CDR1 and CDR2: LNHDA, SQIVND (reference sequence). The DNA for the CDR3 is TGTGCCAGTGGACCCGGAGCGGGAGGTGTCAATGAGCAGTTCTTC. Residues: CASGPGAGGVNEQFF.

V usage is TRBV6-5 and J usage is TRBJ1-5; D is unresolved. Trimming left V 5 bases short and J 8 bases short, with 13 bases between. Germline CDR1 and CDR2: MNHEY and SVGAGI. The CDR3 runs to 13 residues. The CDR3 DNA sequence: TGTGCCAGCAGTCCAAGAGGCACGGAGCCCCAGCATTTT. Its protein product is CASSPRGTEPQHF.

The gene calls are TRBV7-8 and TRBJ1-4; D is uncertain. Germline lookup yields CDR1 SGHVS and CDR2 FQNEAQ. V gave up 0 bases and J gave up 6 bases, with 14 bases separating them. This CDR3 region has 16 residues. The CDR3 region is CASSLADHPRDEKLFF. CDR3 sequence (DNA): TGTGCCAGCAGCTTAGCGGACCACCCGAGGGATGAAAAACTGTTTTTT.

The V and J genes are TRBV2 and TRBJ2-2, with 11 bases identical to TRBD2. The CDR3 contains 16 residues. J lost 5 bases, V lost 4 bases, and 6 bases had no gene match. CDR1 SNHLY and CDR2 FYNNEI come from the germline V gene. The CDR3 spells CASSATSGSGTGELFF. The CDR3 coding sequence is TGTGCCAGCAGTGCAACTAGCGGGAGTGGTACCGGGGAGCTGTTTTTT.

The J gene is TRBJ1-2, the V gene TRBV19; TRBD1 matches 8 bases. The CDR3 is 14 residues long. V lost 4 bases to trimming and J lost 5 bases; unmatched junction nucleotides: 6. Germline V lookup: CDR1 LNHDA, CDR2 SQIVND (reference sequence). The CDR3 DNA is TGTGCCAGTAGTACCCGGGACAGGATGTATGGCTACACCTTC. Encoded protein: CASSTRDRMYGYTF.

The CDR3 coding sequence is TGTGCCAGCAGACCTCGGCTGCCCGACTCCGGAAACACCATATATTTT. It codes for CASRPRLPDSGNTIYF. The chain is built from TRBV2 and TRBJ1-3; no firm D call. The V and J ends lost 6 bases and 4 bases respectively, with 19 bases between them. The germline CDR1 and CDR2 sequences are SNHLY and FYNNEI. CDR3 length: 16 amino acids.

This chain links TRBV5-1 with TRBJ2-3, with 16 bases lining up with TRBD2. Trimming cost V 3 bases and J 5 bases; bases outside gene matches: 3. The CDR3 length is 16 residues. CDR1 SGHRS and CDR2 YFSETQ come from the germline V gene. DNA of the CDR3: TGCGCCAGCAGCTCGGGACTAGCGGGAGGGAGAGATACGCAGTATTTT. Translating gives CASSSGLAGGRDTQYF.

CDR3 nucleotide sequence: TGTGCCAGCAGTGAGCGGGGGACAGGGACTGCCAAAAACATTCAGTACTTC. Amino acid sequence: CASSERGTGTAKNIQYF. The V gene is TRBV6-1, the J gene TRBJ2-4; TRBD1 matches 9 bases. The germline V gene encodes CDR1 MNHNS and CDR2 SASEGT. The CDR3 extends over 17 amino acids. The V and J ends lost 3 bases and 1 base, in that order; junction bases with no gene match: 7.

The CDR3 region is CASSPPGTGTYEQYF. In DNA form, the CDR3 reads TGTGCCAGCTCACCCCCCGGGACAGGCACCTACGAGCAGTACTTC. J is TRBJ2-7 and V is TRBV18, with 8 bases fitting TRBD1. CDR3 size: 15 residues. Germline CDR1 is KGHSH and CDR2 is LQKENI. The ends lost 3 bases at V and 2 bases at J; junction bases unmatched: 6. The complete variable domain, with remaining parts taken from reference TRBV18 and TRBJ2-7, reads NAGVMQNPRHLVRRRGQEARLRCSPMKGHSHVYWYRQLPEEGLKFMVYLQKENIIDESGMPKERFSAEFPKEGPSILRIQQVVRGDSAAYFCASSPPGTGTYEQYFGPGTRLTVT.

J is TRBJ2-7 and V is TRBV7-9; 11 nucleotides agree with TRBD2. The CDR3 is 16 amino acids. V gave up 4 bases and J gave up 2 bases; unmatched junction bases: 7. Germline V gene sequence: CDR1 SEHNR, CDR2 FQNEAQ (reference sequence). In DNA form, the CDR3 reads TGTGCCAGCAGCTCCACAACTAGCGGGAGTCCCTACGAGCAGTACTTC. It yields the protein CASSSTTSGSPYEQYF.

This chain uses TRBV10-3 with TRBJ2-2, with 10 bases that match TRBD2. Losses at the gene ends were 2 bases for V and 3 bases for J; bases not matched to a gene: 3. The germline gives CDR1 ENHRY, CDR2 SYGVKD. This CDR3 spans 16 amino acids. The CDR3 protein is CAISEPLAGDTGELFF. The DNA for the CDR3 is TGTGCCATCAGTGAGCCGCTAGCGGGGGACACCGGGGAGCTGTTTTTT.

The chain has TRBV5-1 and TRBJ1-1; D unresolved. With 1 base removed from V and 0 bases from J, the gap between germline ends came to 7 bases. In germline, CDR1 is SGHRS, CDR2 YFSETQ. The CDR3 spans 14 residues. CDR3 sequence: CASSLFGVNTEAFF. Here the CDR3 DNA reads TGCGCCAGCAGCTTGTTTGGAGTGAACACTGAAGCTTTCTTT.

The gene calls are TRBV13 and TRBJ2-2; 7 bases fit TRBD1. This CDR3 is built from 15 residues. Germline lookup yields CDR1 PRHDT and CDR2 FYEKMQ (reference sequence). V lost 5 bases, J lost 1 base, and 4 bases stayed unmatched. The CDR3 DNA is TGTGCCAGCAGCCCAGGGACAGTGAACACCGGGGAGCTGTTTTTT. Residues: CASSPGTVNTGELFF.

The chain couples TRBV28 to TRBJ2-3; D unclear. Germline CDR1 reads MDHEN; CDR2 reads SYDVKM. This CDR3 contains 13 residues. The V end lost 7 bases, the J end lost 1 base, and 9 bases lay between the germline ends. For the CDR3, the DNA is TGTGCCAGCATCGCGCAGGGCACAGATACGCAGTATTTT. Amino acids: CASIAQGTDTQYF.

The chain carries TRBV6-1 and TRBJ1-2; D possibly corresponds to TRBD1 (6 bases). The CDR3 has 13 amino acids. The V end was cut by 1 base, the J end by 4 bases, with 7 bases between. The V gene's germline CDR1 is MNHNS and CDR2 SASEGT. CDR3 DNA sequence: TGTGCCAGCAGTGAAGGGACAGTCTATGGCTACACCTTC. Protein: CASSEGTVYGYTF.

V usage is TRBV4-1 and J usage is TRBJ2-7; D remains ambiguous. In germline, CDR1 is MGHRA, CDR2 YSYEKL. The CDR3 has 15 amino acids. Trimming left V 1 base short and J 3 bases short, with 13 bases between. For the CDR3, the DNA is TGCGCCAGCAGCCAAGTATTGGCGGCAAACTACGAGCAGTACTTC. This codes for CASSQVLAANYEQYF.

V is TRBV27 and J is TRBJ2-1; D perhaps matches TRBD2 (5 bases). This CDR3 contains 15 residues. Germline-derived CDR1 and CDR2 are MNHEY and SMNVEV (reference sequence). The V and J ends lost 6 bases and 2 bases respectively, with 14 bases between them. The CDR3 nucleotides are TGTGCCAGCAGGCTAGCTGGGAGTACCTACAATGAGCAGTTCTTC. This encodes CASRLAGSTYNEQFF.

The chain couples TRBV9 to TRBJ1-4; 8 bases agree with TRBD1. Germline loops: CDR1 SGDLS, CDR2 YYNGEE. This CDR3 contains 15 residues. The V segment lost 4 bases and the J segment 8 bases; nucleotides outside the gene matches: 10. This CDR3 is CASSFRPGQDEKLFF. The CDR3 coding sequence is TGTGCCAGCAGCTTCCGACCGGGACAGGACGAAAAACTGTTTTTT.

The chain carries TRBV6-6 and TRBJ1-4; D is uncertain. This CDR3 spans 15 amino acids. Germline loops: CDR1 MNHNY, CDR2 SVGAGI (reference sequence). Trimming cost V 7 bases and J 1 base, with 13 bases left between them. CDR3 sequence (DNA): TGTGCCAGCACCCGGCAGGTCGAAACTAATGAAAAACTGTTTTTT. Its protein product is CASTRQVETNEKLFF.

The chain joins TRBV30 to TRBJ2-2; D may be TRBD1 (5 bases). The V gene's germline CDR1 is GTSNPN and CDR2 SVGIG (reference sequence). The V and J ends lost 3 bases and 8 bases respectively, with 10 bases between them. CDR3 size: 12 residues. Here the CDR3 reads CAWSLGVGELFF. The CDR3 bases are TGTGCCTGGAGCCTAGGGGTGGGGGAGCTGTTTTTT.

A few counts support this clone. The CDR3 bases are TGCAGCGTTGTACAGGGTGACACTGAAGCTTTCTTT. Translating gives CSVVQGDTEAFF. This rearrangement joins TRBV29-1 to TRBJ1-1, with a weak D call TRBD1 (6 bases). The V end was cut by 4 bases, the J end by 3 bases, with 9 bases between. There are 12 residues in the CDR3. Germline CDR1 reads SQVTM; CDR2 reads ANQGSEA.

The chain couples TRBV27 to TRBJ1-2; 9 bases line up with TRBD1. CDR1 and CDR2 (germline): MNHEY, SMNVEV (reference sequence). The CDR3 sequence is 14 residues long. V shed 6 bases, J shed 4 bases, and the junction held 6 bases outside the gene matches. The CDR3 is CASRPTGGAYGYTF. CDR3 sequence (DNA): TGTGCCAGCAGACCCACAGGGGGCGCCTATGGCTACACCTTC.

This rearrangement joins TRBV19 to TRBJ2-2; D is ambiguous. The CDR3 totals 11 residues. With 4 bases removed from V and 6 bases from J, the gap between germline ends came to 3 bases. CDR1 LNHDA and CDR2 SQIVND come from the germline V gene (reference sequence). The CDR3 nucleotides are TGTGCCAGTAGTAGGCCCGGGGAGCTGTTTTTT. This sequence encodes CASSRPGELFF. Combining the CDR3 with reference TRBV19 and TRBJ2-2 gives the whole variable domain DGGITQSPKYLFRKEGQNVTLSCEQNLNHDAMYWYRQDPGQGLRLIYYSQIVNDFQKGDIAEGYSVSREKKESFPLTVTSAQKNPTAFYLCASSRPGELFFGEGSRLTVL.

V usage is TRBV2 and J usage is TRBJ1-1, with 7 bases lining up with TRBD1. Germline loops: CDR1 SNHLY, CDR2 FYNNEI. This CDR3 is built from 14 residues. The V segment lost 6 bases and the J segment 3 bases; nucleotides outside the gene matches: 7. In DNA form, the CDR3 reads TGTGCCAGCAGGGTAGACAGGGCGGACACTGAAGCTTTCTTT. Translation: CASRVDRADTEAFF.

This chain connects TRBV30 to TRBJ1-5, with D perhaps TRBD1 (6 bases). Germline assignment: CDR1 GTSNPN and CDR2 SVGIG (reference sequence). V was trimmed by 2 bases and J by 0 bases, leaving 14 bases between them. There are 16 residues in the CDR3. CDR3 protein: CAWSPGQPTSNQPQHF. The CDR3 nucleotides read TGTGCCTGGAGTCCGGGACAACCGACTAGCAATCAGCCCCAGCATTTT.

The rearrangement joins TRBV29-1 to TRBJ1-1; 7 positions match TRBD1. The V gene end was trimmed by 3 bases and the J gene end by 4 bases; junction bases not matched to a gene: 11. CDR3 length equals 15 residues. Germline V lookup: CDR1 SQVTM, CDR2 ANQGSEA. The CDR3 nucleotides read TGCAGCGTTGAGGGGACAGCCCAGAGGGTCACTGAAGCTTTCTTT. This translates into CSVEGTAQRVTEAFF. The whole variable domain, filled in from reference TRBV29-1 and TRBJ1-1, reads SAVISQKPSRDICQRGTSLTIQCQVDSQVTMMFWYRQQPGQSLTLIATANQGSEATYESGFVIDKFPISRPNLTFSTLTVSNMSPEDSSIYLCSVEGTAQRVTEAFFGQGTRLTVV.

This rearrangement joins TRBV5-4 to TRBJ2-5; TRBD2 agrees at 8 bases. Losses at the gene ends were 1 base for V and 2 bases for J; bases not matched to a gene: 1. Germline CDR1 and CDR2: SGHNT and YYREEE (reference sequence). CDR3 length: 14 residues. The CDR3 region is CASSLTSGQETQYF. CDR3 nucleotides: TGTGCCAGCAGCTTGACTAGCGGACAAGAGACCCAGTACTTC. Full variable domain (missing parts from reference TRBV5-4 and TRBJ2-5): ETGVTQSPTHLIKTRGQQVTLRCSSQSGHNTVSWYQQALGQGPQFIFQYYREEENGRGNFPPRFSGLQFPNYSSELNVNALELDDSALYLCASSLTSGQETQYFGPGTRLLVL.